A single sample is the source of the 28 T cell receptor beta chains below, sequenced in a study of metastatic and nonmetastatic thyroid tumors. All patients were untreated before thyroid surgery. TCRdb re-called the PCR reads via MiXCR. Here the sample spans roughly 7,000 clones, under 30% being singletons. The sequencing sample was made of tumor tissue. The receptors come from a female donor with papillary thyroid cancer or a benign thyroid nodule (not recorded which). Some clones in this sample may be carry-over from other donors' samples.

This clone appeared once. The gene calls are TRBV3-1 and TRBJ2-1; D gene unclear. Germline V gene lookup returns CDR1 LGHDT and CDR2 YNNKEL (reference sequence). This CDR3 is 12 amino acids long. V lost 1 base, J lost 10 bases, and 8 bases lay in between. The CDR3 is CASSQVKWEQFF. In nucleotides, the CDR3 is TGTGCCAGCAGCCAAGTTAAGTGGGAGCAGTTCTTC.

This clone was recorded a few times. The chain links TRBV6-5 to TRBJ2-7; 12 nucleotides match TRBD2. CDR3 length equals 15 residues. V lost 4 bases and J lost 4; bases outside the gene matches: 5. Germline CDR1 and CDR2: MNHEY and SVGAGI. For the CDR3, the DNA is TGTGCCAGCAGTTCGCACGGACTAGCGGGATACGAGCAGTACTTC. Amino acids: CASSSHGLAGYEQYF.

V usage is TRBV7-9 and J usage is TRBJ1-2; no firm D call. Per the germline V gene, CDR1 is SEHNR and CDR2 is FQNEAQ (reference sequence). V lost 1 base, J lost 8 bases, and 8 bases lay in between. The CDR3 is 12 residues long. CDR3 in amino acids: CASSLVTAGYTF. CDR3 in DNA: TGTGCCAGCAGCTTAGTGACGGCCGGCTACACCTTC.

This clone is judged medium-sized (0.01 to 0.1%). The chain has TRBV27 and TRBJ2-1, with TRBD2 matching over 12 bases. CDR1 MNHEY and CDR2 SMNVEV come from the germline V gene (reference sequence). This CDR3 is 15 amino acids long. J gave up 7 bases and V 5 bases, and 6 bases lay outside the gene matches. CDR3 sequence: CASSPTSGRVNEQFF. CDR3 DNA sequence: TGTGCCAGCAGTCCGACTAGCGGGAGAGTAAATGAGCAGTTCTTC.

By sample share, this clone is medium-sized. The sample carries other DNA sequences with the same CDR3. This chain connects TRBV6-1 to TRBJ2-1; TRBD2 agrees at 13 bases. CDR3 length: 16 amino acids. The ends lost 5 bases at V and 7 bases at J; junction bases unmatched: 8. CDR1 MNHNS and CDR2 SASEGT come from the germline V gene. CDR3 sequence reads: CASSRTGTSGVNEQFF. The CDR3 nucleotides are TGTGCCAGCAGTCGCACCGGGACTAGCGGGGTGAATGAGCAGTTCTTC.

As to this clone: A much larger clone sits a single nucleotide away, making a read error possible. This rearrangement joins TRBV11-2 to TRBJ2-7, with D tentatively TRBD1 (6 bases). The germline V gene has CDR1 SGHAT and CDR2 FQNNGV. Trimming shortened V by 4 bases and J by 9 bases, and 16 bases separated the two germline ends. This CDR3 has 13 residues. CDR3 coding DNA: TGTGCCAGCAGCTCCGGGACACTTTTTGGGCAGTACTTC. Its translation: CASSSGTLFGQYF.

The chain uses TRBV25-1 and TRBJ2-7, with D possibly matching TRBD2 (6 bases). From germline, CDR1 is MGHDK and CDR2 SYGVNS. V was pared by 6 bases and J by 0 bases, with 15 bases between. The CDR3 has 15 amino acids. CDR3 region: CASSPRGGVSYEQYF. The CDR3 DNA sequence: TGTGCCAGCAGCCCCCGCGGAGGGGTCTCCTACGAGCAGTACTTC.

The V call is TRBV11-2, the J call TRBJ2-1; 10 nucleotides align to TRBD2. The CDR3 sequence is 15 residues long. Germline values: CDR1 SGHAT, CDR2 FQNNGV. Trimming at V came to 3 bases and at J to 9 bases, leaving 8 bases not matched to a gene. The CDR3 DNA reads as TGTGCCAGCAGCTTTGGAAGCGGGGGGGCCGGTGAGCAGTTCTTC. Its protein product is CASSFGSGGAGEQFF.

This chain joins TRBV2 and TRBJ1-1; 9 bases map to TRBD1. With V trimmed by 1 base and J by 3 bases, 18 bases remained unmatched. Germline CDR1 reads SNHLY; CDR2 reads FYNNEI. The CDR3 spans 20 residues. The CDR3 nucleotides read TGTGCCAGCAGTGAAGGTGTCGGGACAGGGTCAATGTTACCGTACACTGAAGCTTTCTTT. It yields the protein CASSEGVGTGSMLPYTEAFF.

The chain employs TRBV12-3 or TRBV12-4 and TRBJ2-2, with D possibly TRBD2 on 7 matching bases. V was clipped by 2 bases and J by 7 bases, with 14 bases between them. CDR3 length equals 15 residues. Written as DNA, the CDR3 is TGTGCCAGCAGTTTATACGGGGGGCCTAACGGGGAGCTGTTTTTT. It specifies CASSLYGGPNGELFF.

This clone is judged large (0.1 to 1%). This chain connects TRBV2 to TRBJ2-2; either TRBD1 or TRBD2 may fit D (5 bases each). Germline lookup yields CDR1 SNHLY and CDR2 FYNNEI. The CDR3 is 15 amino acids. V dropped 7 bases and J dropped 5 bases, with 17 bases sitting between them. CDR3 protein: CASTVGVGGTGELFF. The CDR3 bases are TGTGCCAGCACCGTGGGGGTGGGCGGTACCGGGGAGCTGTTTTTT.

The table lists this clone with a few counts. V gene TRBV27 combines with J gene TRBJ1-5; TRBD1 is a possible D gene (5 bases). CDR1 MNHEY and CDR2 SMNVEV come from the germline V gene (reference sequence). The V and J ends lost 7 bases and 5 bases respectively, with 12 bases between them. There are 13 residues in the CDR3. The CDR3 loop is CASISGGDQPQHF. The CDR3 DNA reads TGTGCCAGCATCAGCGGGGGTGATCAGCCCCAGCATTTT.

The chain employs TRBV9 and TRBJ2-2; D possibly corresponds to TRBD2 (6 bases). V gave up 4 bases and J gave up 4 bases, with 11 bases separating them. Germline CDR1 is SGDLS and CDR2 is YYNGEE. This CDR3 region has 14 residues. In DNA, the CDR3 is TGTGCCAGCAGCCCAACCGGGAGCACCGGGGAGCTGTTTTTT. Its protein is CASSPTGSTGELFF.

The chain links TRBV6-1 to TRBJ1-5; no definite D call. This CDR3 spans 14 amino acids. Trimming shortened V by 6 bases and J by 3 bases, and 12 bases separated the two germline ends. The germline V gene has CDR1 MNHNS and CDR2 SASEGT. The CDR3 spells CASRGGRNNQPQHF. DNA for the CDR3: TGTGCCAGCAGGGGAGGTAGGAACAATCAGCCCCAGCATTTT.

The chain has TRBV7-3 and TRBJ2-3, with 7 positions matching TRBD2. Trimming removed 4 bases from V and 2 bases from J; junction bases left unmatched: 6. The CDR3 spans 15 residues. CDR1 is SGHTA and CDR2 is FQGTGA in the germline V gene. The CDR3, as DNA: TGTGCCAGCAGCTCCCCCGGGACTAACACAGATACGCAGTATTTT. Its protein is CASSSPGTNTDTQYF.

V and J are TRBV28 and TRBJ1-3, with D unclear. This CDR3 is built from 15 residues. The germline gives CDR1 MDHEN, CDR2 SYDVKM. With 3 bases removed from V and 4 bases from J, the gap between germline ends came to 13 bases. The CDR3, as DNA: TGTGCCAGCAGTTTGATGGGAGTTTCGGGAAACACCATATATTTT. Encoded protein: CASSLMGVSGNTIYF.

A few counts support this clone. This chain joins TRBV6-1 and TRBJ2-5; 14 bases map to TRBD2. The end of the DNA is better explained by TRBJ2-1, so the J call may be wrong. Germline V gene data show CDR1 as MNHNS and CDR2 as SASEGT. This CDR3 is built from 14 residues. The CDR3 coding sequence is TGTGCCAGCAACCAGGGACTAGCGGGAGTTGAGCAGTTCTTC. This translates into CASNQGLAGVEQFF.

With regard to this clone: One junction end disagrees with the germline gene, perhaps due to a read error. This chain joins TRBV5-4 and TRBJ2-1; D unresolved. Germline assignment: CDR1 SGHNT and CDR2 YYREEE (reference sequence). The CDR3 spans 12 residues. The chain's CDR3 is CASILTGNEQFF. DNA of the CDR3: TGCGCCAGCATCTTGACCGGCAATGAGCAGTTCTTC.

The chain links TRBV28 to TRBJ2-2, with a tentative D call TRBD1 (8 bases). V lost 4 bases to trimming and J lost 5 bases, with 17 bases between them. The CDR3 is 16 amino acids. Per the germline V gene, CDR1 is MDHEN and CDR2 is SYDVKM. The CDR3 loop is CASSSYGQGGTGELFF. The CDR3, as DNA: TGTGCCAGCAGTTCATATGGACAGGGAGGGACCGGGGAGCTGTTTTTT.

This clone has a handful of counts. The gene calls are TRBV27 and TRBJ2-1, with D unresolved. The CDR3 sequence is 14 residues long. V lost 10 bases and J lost 6, with 19 bases in between. Germline CDR1 MNHEY, CDR2 SMNVEV (reference sequence). The CDR3 bases are TGTGCCACTAGACCCCTGATGGTACTCAATGAGCAGTTCTTC. This sequence encodes CATRPLMVLNEQFF.

By frequency in the sample, this clone is medium-sized. The V gene is TRBV24-1, the J gene TRBJ2-3, with 7 bases that match TRBD1. This CDR3 is 14 amino acids long. V gave up 5 bases and J gave up 4 bases; unmatched junction bases: 5. From germline, CDR1 is KGHDR and CDR2 SFDVKD. CDR3 in amino acids: CATSVGQGADTQYF. The CDR3 DNA follows: TGTGCCACCAGTGTGGGCCAGGGGGCAGATACGCAGTATTTT.

This clone is labeled as medium-sized. The gene calls are TRBV11-3 and TRBJ2-7; D tentatively fits TRBD1 or TRBD2 (6 bases each). The CDR3 consists of 17 residues. Germline V lookup: CDR1 SGHNT, CDR2 YENEEA. The V end was cut by 2 bases, the J end by 3 bases, with 20 bases between. CDR3 DNA sequence: TGTGCCAGCAGCTTAAAGGGGGGAAGCGTGACACACTACGAGCAGTACTTC. Translated: CASSLKGGSVTHYEQYF.

This chain uses TRBV30 with TRBJ1-4, with unresolved D. The CDR3 length is 16 residues. Trimming shortened V by 2 bases and J by 8 bases, and 21 bases separated the two germline ends. Germline loops: CDR1 GTSNPN, CDR2 SVGIG (reference sequence). The CDR3 spells CAWSFNGGRIGEKLFF. For the CDR3, the DNA is TGTGCCTGGAGTTTCAACGGTGGCAGGATCGGGGAAAAACTGTTTTTT.

This clone is large in the sample. This rearrangement joins TRBV6-1 to TRBJ1-1; D gene unclear. CDR3 length: 14 amino acids. V was pared by 7 bases and J by 1 base, with 13 bases between. Germline CDR1 reads MNHNS; CDR2 reads SASEGT. CDR3 residues: CASKDGRPNTEAFF. In DNA, the CDR3 is TGTGCCAGCAAGGACGGCAGACCGAACACTGAAGCTTTCTTT.

V is TRBV28 and J is TRBJ2-7; possible D gene TRBD1, 5 bases. The CDR3 has 14 amino acids. The V gene lost 1 base and the J gene lost 6 bases, with 13 bases spanning the gap. Germline CDR1 MDHEN, CDR2 SYDVKM. The CDR3 region is CASSLSLGVSEQYF. The CDR3 region has the DNA TGTGCCAGCAGTTTATCCTTAGGGGTAAGCGAGCAGTACTTC.

This clone was counted only a few times. Because the CDR3 is missing its conserved closing phenylalanine or tryptophan, this is likely a read error. The chain carries TRBV6-1 and TRBJ2-7; no firm D call. This CDR3 is built from 11 residues. Looked up from germline, CDR1 is MNHNS and CDR2 is SASEGT. Trimming left V 10 bases short and J 9 bases short, with 16 bases between. CDR3 sequence (DNA): TGTGCCACCTATGATGGGTCAGGGCAGTACCTC. This sequence encodes CATYDGSGQYL.

The chain carries TRBV20-1 and TRBJ1-2; D unresolved. The germline gives CDR1 DFQATT, CDR2 SNEGSKA (reference sequence). V was cut by 5 bases and J by 4 bases, with 14 bases left in between. The CDR3 has 13 residues. Here the CDR3 DNA reads TGCAGTGCTCAAGACGTGGCCCGCTATGGCTACACCTTC. It encodes CSAQDVARYGYTF.

This chain uses TRBV9 with TRBJ2-3, with D possibly being TRBD1 or TRBD2 (6 bases each). CDR1 and CDR2 (germline): SGDLS, YYNGEE. This CDR3 spans 16 amino acids. Trimming left V 0 bases short and J 4 bases short, with 15 bases between. The CDR3 sequence is CASSVAYRGRADTQYF. The CDR3, as DNA: TGTGCCAGCAGCGTAGCGTACCGGGGGCGGGCAGATACGCAGTATTTT.